This paragraph reports one T cell receptor beta chain. The antigen is not known. This sample was included in a study of cytomegalovirus exposure and HLA in healthy donors. Study observations and caveats: Altogether, 160 or so TCR beta chains were recorded as cytomegalovirus-associated.

With V trimmed by 7 bases and J by 2 bases, 6 bases remained unmatched. Germline assignment: CDR1 MNHNS and CDR2 SASEGT. This CDR3 has 14 amino acids. PCR was performed using 60 Vbeta and 13 Jbeta primers. TCRdb's copy holds only in-frame clones and misses some; the assay was immunoSEQ multiplex PCR. The sample includes some 170,000 clones, 75% to 85% of them seen just once. V is TRBV6-1 and J is TRBJ2-5; 8 bases align to TRBD2. The receptor was derived from a woman aged 25 to 39 in good health and CMV-seronegative. The sequenced sample consisted of PBMCs. The CDR3 DNA sequence: TGTGCCAGCACCGCGGGGGGTCCTCAAGAGACCCAGTACTTC. This codes for CASTAGGPQETQYF.